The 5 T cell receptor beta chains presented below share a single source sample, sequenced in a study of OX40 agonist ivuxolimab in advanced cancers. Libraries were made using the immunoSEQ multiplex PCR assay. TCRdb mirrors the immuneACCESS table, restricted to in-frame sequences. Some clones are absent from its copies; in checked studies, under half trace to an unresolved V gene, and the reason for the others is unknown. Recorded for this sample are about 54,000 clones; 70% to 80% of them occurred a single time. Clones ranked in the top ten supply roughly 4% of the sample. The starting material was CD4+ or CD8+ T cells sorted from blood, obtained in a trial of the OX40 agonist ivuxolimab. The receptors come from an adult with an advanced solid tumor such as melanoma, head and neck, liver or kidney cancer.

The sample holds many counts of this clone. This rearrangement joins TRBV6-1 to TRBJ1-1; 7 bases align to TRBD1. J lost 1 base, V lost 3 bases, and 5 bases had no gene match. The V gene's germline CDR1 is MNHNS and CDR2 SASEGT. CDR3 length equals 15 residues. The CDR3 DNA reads TGTGCCAGCAGTGAGACCCACAGGGGGAACACTGAAGCTTTCTTT. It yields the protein CASSETHRGNTEAFF.

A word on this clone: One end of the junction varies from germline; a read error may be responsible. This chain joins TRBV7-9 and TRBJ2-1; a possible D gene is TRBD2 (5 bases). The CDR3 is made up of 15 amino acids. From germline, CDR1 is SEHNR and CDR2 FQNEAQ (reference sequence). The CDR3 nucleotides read TGTGCCAGCATCTTACCGGGTGCAGGAGGCAATGAGCAGTTCTTC. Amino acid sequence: CASILPGAGGNEQFF.

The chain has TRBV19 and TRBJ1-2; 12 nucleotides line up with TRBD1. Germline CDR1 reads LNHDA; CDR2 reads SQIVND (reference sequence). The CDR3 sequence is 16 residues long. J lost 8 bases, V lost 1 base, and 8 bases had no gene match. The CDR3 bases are TGTGCCAGTAGTATAGCCGGGGACAGGGGGCAAGTCGGCTACACCTTC. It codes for CASSIAGDRGQVGYTF.

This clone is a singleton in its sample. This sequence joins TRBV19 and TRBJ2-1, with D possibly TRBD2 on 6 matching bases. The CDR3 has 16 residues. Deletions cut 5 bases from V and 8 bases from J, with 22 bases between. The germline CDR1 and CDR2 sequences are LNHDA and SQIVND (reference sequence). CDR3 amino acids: CASSGRDSIRPDEQFF. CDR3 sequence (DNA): TGTGCCAGTAGTGGGCGGGACTCCATAAGGCCGGATGAGCAGTTCTTC.

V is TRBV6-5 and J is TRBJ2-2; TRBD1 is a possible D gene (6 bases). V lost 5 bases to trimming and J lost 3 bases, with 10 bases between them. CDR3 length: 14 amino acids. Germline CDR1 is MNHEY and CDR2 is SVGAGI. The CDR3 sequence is CASSRDIYTGELFF. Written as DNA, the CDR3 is TGTGCCAGCAGTAGGGACATTTACACCGGGGAGCTGTTTTTT.